The source of this T cell receptor beta chain is a study of T cell repertoires in ileal Crohn's disease. Study findings and constraints: High-frequency clones were more common in sorted CD8 than CD4 cells. Compared with non-smokers, active smokers at surgery showed more clonal expansions.

Turning to this clone: What it binds is unknown.

Measured with immunoSEQ multiplex PCR; TCRdb has only the in-frame clones, and not every one. Counted here are thousands of clones, about 90% occurring once; the ten biggest clones make up 3.4%. The receptor was derived from an adult with Crohn's disease. The sequenced material came from ileal tissue.

CDR3 nucleotide sequence: TGTGCCAGCAGTTACTCTCTGTCCACAGATACGCAGTATTTT. The encoded protein is CASSYSLSTDTQYF. The rearrangement joins TRBV6-6 to TRBJ2-3; D is unclear. Trimming stripped 0 bases from V and 2 bases from J, with 6 bases between. From germline, CDR1 is MNHNY and CDR2 SVGAGI (reference sequence). The CDR3 loop spans 14 amino acids.